The clone carrying this T cell receptor (beta chain) occurred many times. Its antigen is not identified. These data are taken from a study of neurological immune-mediated disorders. Findings of the study overall: Whereas HTLV-1-associated myelopathy showed the most TCR clonal expansion, multiple sclerosis showed the least, with levels below those of healthy controls.

TCRdb analysed the 5' RACE reads with MiXCR anew, one entry per CDR3 protein. This sample carries 70,000 or so distinct CDR3 sequences, 3% to 4% of them seen once, and the ten largest clones take more than 4%. The germline V gene encodes CDR1 DFQATT and CDR2 SNEGSKA (reference sequence). Trimming at V came to 1 base and at J to 3 bases, leaving 0 bases not matched to a gene. This CDR3 is built from 13 residues. Material for sequencing was PBMCs. This receptor was identified in a woman aged 45 to 65 with multiple sclerosis. The chain joins TRBV20-1 to TRBJ1-1; 9 nucleotides line up with TRBD1. Written as DNA, the CDR3 is TGCAGTGCTAGAGGGACAGGGGACACTGAAGCTTTCTTT. It is translated as CSARGTGDTEAFF.